The rows below give T cell receptor beta chains drawn from one sample of a study of post-analysis software for immune sequencing data. From the PCR reads, TCRdb called clonotypes with MiXCR, one entry per CDR3 protein. The data show some 890,000 distinct CDR3 sequences, with approximately 57% seen just once and approximately 4.4% held by the top ten. Sequenced material: blood. The receptors derive from a girl between 10 and 17 years old with multiple sclerosis. CDR3s include the opening cysteine and the closing phenylalanine or tryptophan. The D gene is left open where the match is weak. Only some rows state a clone size, as once, few, many or a class for expanded clones.

>-|TRBJ2-1|15|-|TRBV7-2
CASSRIDSPRGEQLF
TGTGCCAGCAGCCGGATTGACAGCCCAAGGGGTGAGCAGCTCTTC
>-|TRBJ2-5|13|-|TRBV24-1
CATSDSFRDEQYF
TGTGCCACCAGTGATTCTTTTAGGGATGAGCAGTACTTC
>-|TRBJ2-1|15|-|TRBV4-2
CASSPGGNINNEQFF
TGTGCCAGCAGCCCGGGGGGCAATATTAACAATGAGCAGTTCTTC
>-|TRBJ2-7|16|-|TRBV7-6
CASSLVTGFAYNEQYF
TGTGCCAGCAGCTTAGTAACGGGGTTTGCCTACAATGAGCAGTACTTC
>-|TRBJ2-1|15|-|TRBV28
CASTITDGTNNEQFF
TGTGCCAGCACCATCACGGACGGGACAAACAATGAGCAGTTCTTC
>TRBD1|TRBJ2-1|16|-|TRBV7-8
CASSLAGTGTYNEQFF
TGTGCCAGCAGCTTAGCGGGGACAGGTACTTACAATGAGCAGTTCTTC
>TRBD2|TRBJ2-5|12|-|TRBV12-3/TRBV12-4
CASALAEETQYF
TGTGCCAGCGCTCTAGCGGAAGAGACCCAGTACTTC
>-|TRBJ2-2|12|-|TRBV12-3/TRBV12-4
CASVTETGELFF
TGTGCCAGCGTCACCGAGACCGGGGAGCTGTTTTTT
>TRBD1|TRBJ2-7|14|few|TRBV20-1
CSASGGTASYEQYF
TGCAGTGCTAGCGGTGGGACAGCTTCCTACGAGCAGTACTTC
>TRBD2|TRBJ2-1|14|-|TRBV6-2/TRBV6-3
CASSYPGLVNEQFF
TGTGCCAGCAGTTACCCGGGACTAGTTAATGAGCAGTTCTTC
>-|TRBJ1-1|14|-|TRBV12-3/TRBV12-4
CASSLRTGNTGAFF
TGTGCCAGCAGTTTAAGGACCGGGAACACTGGAGCTTTCTTT
>TRBD1|TRBJ1-1|15|-|TRBV5-1
CASSPGGQLNTEAFF
TGCGCCAGCAGCCCGGGGGGACAGCTGAACACTGAAGCTTTCTTT
>-|TRBJ2-1|14|-|TRBV7-3
CASSQGYAYNEQFF
TGTGCCAGCAGCCAAGGTTATGCTTACAATGAGCAGTTCTTC
>-|TRBJ2-7|15|-|TRBV2
CASSLPGTPVYEQYF
TGTGCCAGCAGTTTACCTGGGACACCAGTCTACGAGCAGTACTTC